Below, 8 T cell receptor beta chains from the same sample are listed, as sequenced in a study of blood T cell repertoires in COVID-19 (dated by TCRdb to between 2020 and 2021). Libraries were built with the immunoSEQ multiplex PCR assay. Entries here come from immuneACCESS through TCRdb and include only in-frame sequences with V and J called. Some clones fail to appear in such tables; in the studies checked, an unresolved V gene covers under half of the shortfall, and the cause of the remainder is unknown. Across this sample there are 250,000 to 300,000 clones, with approximately 91% seen only once. 0.95% to 1.5% of the sample is held by the ten biggest clonotypes. Sample: PBMCs or T cells enriched from blood (not recorded which). These TCRs come from a human donor in a cohort exposed to, infected with or recovered from COVID-19 (not recorded which). The donor label of this sample is uncertain.

The rearrangement uses TRBV21-1 and TRBJ1-1; the D call TRBD1 from the table was never checked on the DNA. TRBV21-1 is a documented pseudogene. This CDR3 region has 18 residues. The CDR3 DNA reads TGTGCCAGCAGCAAAGAAGACCCCCAGGGTAGACGGAAAACTGAAGCTTTCTTT. Protein sequence: CASSKEDPQGRRKTEAFF.

This chain uses TRBV9 with TRBJ2-7; a possible D gene is TRBD1 (6 bases). V gave up 3 bases and J gave up 1 base, with 14 bases separating them. CDR3 length: 15 amino acids. Germline values: CDR1 SGDLS, CDR2 YYNGEE. CDR3 DNA: TGTGCCAGCAGCGCTGGGGGCCTTTTATCCTACGAGCAGTACTTC. It yields the protein CASSAGGLLSYEQYF.

The DNA of the CDR3 is TGTGCCAGCAGCGTGACACTGAACACTGAAGCTTTCTTT. Translating it yields CASSVTLNTEAFF. This chain uses TRBV7-7 with TRBJ1-1; D is unclear. V lost 5 bases and J 0 bases, leaving 7 bases between the germline ends. The CDR3 runs to 13 residues. CDR1 and CDR2 (germline): SSHAT, FNYEAQ (reference sequence).

The chain uses TRBV2 and TRBJ1-1; TRBD1 matches 7 bases. The CDR3 is 14 residues long. Per the germline V gene, CDR1 is SNHLY and CDR2 is FYNNEI. J lost 0 bases, V lost 6 bases, and 4 bases had no gene match. As DNA, the CDR3 is TGTGCCAGCAGAGGGGACAGTATGAACACTGAAGCTTTCTTT. Encoded protein: CASRGDSMNTEAFF.

The chain recombines TRBV3-1 (or the pseudogene TRBV3-2) with TRBJ1-2; D may be TRBD1 (5 bases). In germline, CDR1 is LGHDT, CDR2 YNNKEL (reference sequence). V gave up 4 bases and J gave up 4 bases, with 13 bases separating them. This CDR3 is 14 amino acids long. The CDR3 sequence is CASSRTEQVYGYTF. CDR3 DNA sequence: TGTGCCAGCAGCCGGACCGAACAGGTCTATGGCTACACCTTC.

The chain joins TRBV22-1 to TRBJ2-7; TRBD1 is taken as the D call from the table, unchecked against the DNA. TRBV22-1 is a recognized pseudogene. CDR3 length: 15 residues. CDR3 sequence: CPGSARGGSTYEQYF. The CDR3 DNA reads TGTCCTGGGAGCGCACGAGGGGGATCTACCTACGAGCAGTACTTC.

This rearrangement joins TRBV7-2 to TRBJ1-5; no clear D. V lost 6 bases, J lost 0 bases, and 6 bases lay in between. This CDR3 comprises 13 residues. CDR1 and CDR2 from the germline V gene are SGHTA and FQGNSA. CDR3 DNA: TGTGCCAGCAGGGCGGATAGCAATCAGCCCCAGCATTTT. It codes for CASRADSNQPQHF.

The CDR3 reads CASSIEGQGIFGGNTIYF. The CDR3 DNA reads as TGTGCCAGTAGTATTGAAGGACAGGGGATTTTCGGTGGAAACACCATATATTTT. The gene calls are TRBV19 and TRBJ1-3, with 9 bases fitting TRBD1. J lost 3 bases, V lost 3 bases, and 12 bases had no gene match. This CDR3 region has 18 residues. CDR1 and CDR2 (germline): LNHDA, SQIVND (reference sequence).